Included here is one T cell receptor (beta chain) sequence, with context. What it binds is unknown. These data are taken from a study of post-analysis software for immune sequencing data. Unique molecular identifiers were built into the TCR beta cDNA libraries. TCRdb re-analysed the PCR reads in MiXCR, keeping a single row per CDR3 protein. Found here are under 200,000 distinct CDR3 sequences, about 34% of them singletons; the top ten hold under 30%. V lost 6 bases and J lost 0, with 6 bases in between. The CDR3 is made up of 14 amino acids. CDR1 and CDR2 from the germline V gene are MNHEY and SMNVEV (reference sequence). Findings and limits, study-wide: Multiple sclerosis patients had significantly lower normalized Chao1 diversity than controls.

Material: blood, obtained after autologous hematopoietic stem cell transplantation. The chain is built from TRBV27 and TRBJ2-6; no firm D call. The receptor was isolated from a girl aged 10-17 years with multiple sclerosis. The CDR3 nucleotides are TGTGCCAGCAGCTACGTCTCTGGGGCCAACGTCCTGACTTTC. Amino acid sequence: CASSYVSGANVLTF.